This TCR beta chain was found in a study of blood T cell repertoires in COVID-19. Study-level information: COVID-19 samples, acute and convalescent, were from the United States, Italy and Spain.

Using immunoSEQ multiplex PCR, the repertoire was profiled, and TCRdb retains in-frame clones only, with some absent. The repertoire has about 290,000 clones, roughly 91% of them found once; the top ten carry 11%. This CDR3 comprises 14 residues. V was clipped by 4 bases and J by 7 bases, with 14 bases between them. The germline V gene has CDR1 MNHEY and CDR2 SVGAGI. The clonotype was recovered from a woman aged 25 to 39 with COVID-19, enrolled during active disease. The material sequenced was peripheral blood. The rearrangement joins TRBV6-5 to TRBJ2-1; the D gene is possibly TRBD2 (5 bases). The DNA for the CDR3 is TGTGCCAGCAGTTTCTCGGTCAGAGGGAATGAGCAGTTCTTC. Its translation is CASSFSVRGNEQFF.